The present T cell receptor beta chain was sequenced within a study of spatial heterogeneity in lung cancer. Study observations and caveats: Mutation tallies in tumors tracked expanded intratumoral alpha and beta TCR counts.

This clonotype was seen many times. The antigen remains undetermined. Stated time point: sample taken at primary tumor resection. The donors, fewer than 95 patients with untreated early-stage non-small cell lung cancer, provided the samples. Extraction of whole RNA from tumor, nontumor lung or frozen PBMC preceded unsorted sequencing. TCRdb called the 5' RACE reads again in MiXCR, with one record for every CDR3 protein. The top ten hold roughly 9.9% of the sample, which has fewer than 25,000 distinct CDR3 sequences, under 5.5% seen once. Germline CDR1 is SEHNR and CDR2 is FQNEAQ (reference sequence). Trimming at V came to 4 bases and at J to 4 bases, leaving 11 bases not matched to a gene. The CDR3 runs 16 residues.

The sequences come from lung tumor tissue, collected at surgery. This chain connects TRBV7-9 to TRBJ2-3; 7 positions agree with TRBD1. This receptor was identified in a male donor with early-stage non-small cell lung cancer. In DNA form, the CDR3 reads TGTGCCAGCAGCTCTGACAAGACAGGGTCTGCAGATACGCAGTATTTT. It yields the protein CASSSDKTGSADTQYF.